The present T cell receptor beta chain was sequenced within a study of cytomegalovirus exposure and HLA in healthy donors (dated 2017 in TCRdb). In terms of the full investigation: An earlier analysis of 587 of the donors reported roughly 300 Gb of sequence data and approximately 120 million unique TCR beta sequences obtained from some 200 million T cells. An early release covering 550 to 650 HLA-typed donors comprised about 310 gigabases of sequencing data and some 79 million unique TCR sequences. Because of strong linkage in the cohort, 4 to 6 DR-DQ haplotypes were treated as single units for association and clustering. On average, over 200,000 unique TCR beta nucleotide sequences were sequenced per donor among about 400 genotyped donors of the cohort, with around 19% of those sequences being non-productive. Both class I and class II loci were covered by HLA typing, at four-digit resolution. Using immunosequencing, the study profiled T cell repertoires from around 670 subjects and related those repertoires to cytomegalovirus serostatus. The number of donors typed differed by locus, with 629-630 for A, B, C, DRB1 and DQB1, around 500 for DQA1, 600 to 610 for DPA1, and 472 for DPB1. The study aimed to test whether cataloging public T cell receptors could reveal signatures of past pathogen exposure. The later analysis used no new phenotypic data to find candidate immune exposures, relying instead on TCR beta sequences and their occurrence across donors. Donor age, sex, ethnicity and CMV serostatus were compiled alongside the repertoire data. High-throughput TCR immunosequencing, statistical association of individual TCRs with disease status, and machine learning were combined to predict cytomegalovirus infection status. In an earlier analysis of 587 of the donors, high-throughput TCR beta sequencing was used to judge whether each TCR beta V gene segment behaved as functional or pseudogenic. Among the approximately 400 genotyped donors, approximately 76% belonged to the genetic ancestry cluster associated with self-reported Caucasian donors. In addition to the first cohort of roughly 700 subjects, a separate validation cohort of 120 different subjects was used. A later analysis re-analyzed previously published TCR beta repertoires from 660 or so donors and added high-resolution HLA genotyping to study TCR occurrence patterns. Every repertoire in the discovery cohort had been generated on one and the same sequencing platform. A later genetic analysis took genome-wide SNP genotypes for about 55% of the 666 donors and used that subset as a discovery cohort. Results and caveats for the whole study, not just this receptor: Broadly in line with IMGT annotations, most TCR beta V segments showed up in productive rearrangements about 90% or about 30% of the time in an earlier analysis of roughly 590 of the donors. V-gene and J-gene trimming of TCR beta chains was associated with a missense DCLRE1C variant in a later genetic analysis, and the association was replicated in an independent cohort. Because HLA typing was missing for some donors at each locus, association tests included only the typed subset. Over 15 rarely observed V segments, including chromosome 9 orphons, were excluded from the earlier analysis of approximately 500 of the donors because counts were too low. Only TCR beta chains were sequenced in this cohort, and the absence of alpha or paired-chain data limited detectable features. Correlated functional status among segregating V segments might be attributable to linkage disequilibrium, but an unknown experimental factor could not be ruled out. Most TCR sequences were seen in very few donors, while some public TCRs were found in many individuals. A later analysis associated approximately 17,000 TCR beta sequences with specific HLA alleles at a false discovery rate of 0.05. The presence/absence analyses assumed that sequencing depth was roughly uniform across donors, and that assumption may not be true. A cluster of highly shared sequence variants was judged likely to represent a technical artifact of the sequencing pipeline. In a later analysis, several top co-occurrence clusters were reported to appear linked to parvovirus B19, influenza, CMV and Epstein-Barr virus. Strong co-occurrence of HLA alleles, especially DR and DQ, made assigning TCR associations to individual alleles difficult. According to a later analysis, TCR association rates differed among HLA loci, with DRB1 alleles showing the most associated TCRs and HLA-C alleles showing the fewest. According to the authors, the approach could potentially be generalized to other disease states and immunological phenotypes. CMV serostatus was the only immune exposure information available for the cohort. Compared with the approximately 600-donor mean, donors in an Asian-associated ancestry cluster had fewer N-insertions in productive TCRs, according to a later genetic analysis. In both the original and validation cohorts, the classifier was reported to diagnose cytomegalovirus status with high specificity and sensitivity. A later analysis found that HLA-associated TCR beta chains were more clonally expanded and had lower generation probabilities than equally common non-associated chains. Three of the identified cytomegalovirus-associated TCR beta chains were confirmed in vitro to be specific for cytomegalovirus antigens. Most CMV-associated TCR beta chains appeared to be HLA-restricted in a later analysis, and the HLA associations seemed to be driven largely by CMV exposure. A further reported finding was that TCR beta sequences accurately predicted the HLA-A and HLA-B alleles for most subjects in the first cohort. The study gave a list of 150 to 200 TCR beta chains associated with cytomegalovirus.

Notes on this clone: This receptor's antigen is unknown.

In total, 666 healthy bone marrow donors made up the cohort. At the time of sampling, all cohort members were nominally healthy, though unrecorded immune exposures were likely present. The donor tested CMV seronegative, placing the donor among the 350 to 400 seronegative members of the cohort. A peripheral blood sample was collected from each donor, and TCR beta sequencing was performed on peripheral blood mononuclear cells. The Qiagen DNeasy Blood Extraction Kit was used to extract genomic DNA from the blood cell samples. Libraries were prepared through the immunoSEQ multiplex PCR assay. For the multiplex PCR, a mixture combining 60 forward primers for TCR Vbeta segments and 13 reverse primers for TCR Jbeta segments was used. The CDR3 region of rearranged TCR beta genes was amplified from genomic DNA with a multiplex PCR assay. On the Illumina HiSeq System, the amplified TCR beta libraries were sequenced as 87-base-pair reads. In the source study's methods: A later analysis tallied roughly 78 million unique TCR beta chains across the 700 or so repertoires, and some 12 million of those chains were shared by two or more donors. Raw reads were error-corrected and collapsed into unique sequences by a nearest-neighbor algorithm in which closely related sequences were merged to remove PCR and sequencing errors. To assign V, D and J gene segments, CDR3 sequences were aligned to IMGT reference sequences. For a sequence to be retained, at least a six-nucleotide match to both a V gene segment and a J gene segment was required. Rearrangements were called productive when the CDR3 lacked stop codons and stayed in frame with V and J; all others were non-productive. Following IMGT convention, CDR3 was defined as the stretch from the second conserved V-encoded cysteine to the conserved J-encoded phenylalanine. Sequences without an unambiguous match to a single V gene segment were excluded from the earlier analysis of almost 600 of the donors. In an earlier analysis of about 590 of the donors, a V segment was called functional when productive rearrangements were above 56.7%, and segregating when the standard deviation between donors exceeded 5%. To diagnose cytomegalovirus status from the catalog of TCR beta chain sequences, a statistical classification framework was built. A later analysis assigned V and J genes by comparing TCR nucleotide sequences with IMGT/GENE-DB human TR gene sequences. In a later analysis, CDR3 sequences and most-parsimonious VDJ recombination scenarios were assigned using the TCRdist pipeline. A later analysis defined each TCR beta chain by its CDR3 amino acid sequence plus V-gene family, and excluded reads lacking a unique V-gene family. As a way to deal with suspected cross-contamination and a sequencing artifact, a later analysis dropped hundreds of nucleotide sequences that were highly shared and had low generation probability. In a later analysis, a clonal expansion index was calculated for each public chain from normalized within-repertoire ranks of inferred template counts. Generation probabilities in a later analysis came from a VDJ recombination model fitted to out-of-frame rearrangements, and those results were checked against IGoR. A later analysis scored TCR-TCR, TCR-HLA and TCR-CMV co-occurrence with hypergeometric tests, applying a repertoire-size bias correction to TCR pairs. A later analysis estimated false discovery rates by permuting HLA or CMV assignments 20 times. In a later analysis, co-occurring TCRs were grouped using DBSCAN, with TCRdist sequence similarity added in when clustering inside HLA-allele-positive subsets. Co-occurrence clustering excluded repertoires with fewer than 30,000 or more than 120,000 public chains, plus five with anomalous nucleotide sharing. TCRdb took over this immuneACCESS table, retaining in-frame rearrangements with V and J assigned. Such tables are incomplete; in checked studies, under half of the missing clones stem from an unresolved V gene, and the remainder is unexplained. That table furnishes V, J and clone size, whereas the DNA furnished D and trimming. The sample's table lists a count of fewer than 70,000 clones. About 4% of the sample rests with the top ten.

The source is a woman under 30 in good health and CMV-seronegative. The sequencing input was PBMCs.

The CDR3 here reads CASSSRQPKAFF. In nucleotides, the sequence is TGTGCCAGCAGTTCTCGACAGCCAAAAGCTTTCTTT. The rearrangement combines TRBV6-1 with TRBJ1-1, with TRBD1 perhaps the D gene, on 5 matching bases. The CDR3 measures 12 amino acids from cysteine to phenylalanine. Only the CDR3 DNA stays, 36 bases, in frame from base 1. V drops 5 bases and J drops 9 bases, leaving 13 bases in between. The germline V gene yields MNHNS for CDR1 and SASEGT for CDR2.